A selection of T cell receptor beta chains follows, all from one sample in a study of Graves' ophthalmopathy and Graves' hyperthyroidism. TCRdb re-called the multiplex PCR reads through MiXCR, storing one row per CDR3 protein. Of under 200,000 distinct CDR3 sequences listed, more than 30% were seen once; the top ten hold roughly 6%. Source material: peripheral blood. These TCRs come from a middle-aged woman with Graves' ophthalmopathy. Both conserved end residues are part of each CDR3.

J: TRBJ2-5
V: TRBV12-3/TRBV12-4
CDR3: CASSFYGGETQYF

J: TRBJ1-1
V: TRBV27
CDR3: CASSTGQGAFTEAFF

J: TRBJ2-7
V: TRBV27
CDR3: CASSLRAGGGFTLEQYF

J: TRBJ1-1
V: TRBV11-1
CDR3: CASSPTGGLANTEAFF

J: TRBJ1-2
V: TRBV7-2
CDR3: CASSKEMGYGYTF

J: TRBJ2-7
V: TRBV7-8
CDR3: CASSRESYEQYF

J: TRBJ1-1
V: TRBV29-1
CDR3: CSVVQENTEAFF

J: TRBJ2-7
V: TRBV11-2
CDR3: CASSLYGPSYEQYF

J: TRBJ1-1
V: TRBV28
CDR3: CASSRGTGGGTEAFF

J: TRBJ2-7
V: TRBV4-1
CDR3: CASSHQDVSYEQYF

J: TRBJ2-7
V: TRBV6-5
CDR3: CASSYASGRYYEQYF

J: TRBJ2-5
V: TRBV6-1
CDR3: CASSEDRDQETQYF

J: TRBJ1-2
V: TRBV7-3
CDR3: CASSSHRADGESYGYTF

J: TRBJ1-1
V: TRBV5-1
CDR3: CASSVAGGETEAFF

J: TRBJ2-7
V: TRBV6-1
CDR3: CASRRLYGEQYF

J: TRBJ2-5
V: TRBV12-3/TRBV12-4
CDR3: CASSAGGSGRARRETQYF

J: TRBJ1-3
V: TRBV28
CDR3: CASSPTGGNTIYF

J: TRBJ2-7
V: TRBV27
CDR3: CASSTGTSGRTYEQYF

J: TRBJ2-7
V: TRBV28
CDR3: CASSLARADRKQYF

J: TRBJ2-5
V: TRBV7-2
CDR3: CASSLAPSGRETQYF

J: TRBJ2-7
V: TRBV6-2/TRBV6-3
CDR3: CASSSRGRDGDYEQYF

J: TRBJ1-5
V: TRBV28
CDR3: CASSHHRGSSNQPQHF

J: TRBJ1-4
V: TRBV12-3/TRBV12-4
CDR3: CASRTTGWVEKLFF

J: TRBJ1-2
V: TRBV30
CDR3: CAWREGAGYTF

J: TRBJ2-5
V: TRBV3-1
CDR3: CASSQGLVSETQYF

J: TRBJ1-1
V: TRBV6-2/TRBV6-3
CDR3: CASMTGYIKAFF

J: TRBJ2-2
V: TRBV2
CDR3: CASSRTGPRGNTGELFF

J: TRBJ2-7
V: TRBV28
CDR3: CASSLLAGRQYF

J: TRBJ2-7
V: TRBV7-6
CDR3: CASSGSTGGDSYEQYF

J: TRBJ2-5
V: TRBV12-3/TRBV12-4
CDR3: CASSLDSHQETQYF

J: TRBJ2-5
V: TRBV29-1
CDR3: CSARTSGRETQYF

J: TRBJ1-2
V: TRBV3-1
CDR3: CASSQELTGESGYTF

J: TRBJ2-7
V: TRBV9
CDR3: CASSVGPAFYEQYF

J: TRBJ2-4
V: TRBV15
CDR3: CATSRGLGLWRNIQYF

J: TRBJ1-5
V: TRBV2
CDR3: CASGPDSNQPQHF

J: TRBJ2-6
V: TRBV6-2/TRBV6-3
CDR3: CASSRQGAFSGANVLTF

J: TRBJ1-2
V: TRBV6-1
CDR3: CASSDWGPNYGYTF

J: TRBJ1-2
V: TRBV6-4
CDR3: CASRTDRQNYGYTF

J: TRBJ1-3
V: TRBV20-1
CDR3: CSARLRGGNTIYF

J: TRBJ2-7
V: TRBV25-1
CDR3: CASGNDYYEQYF

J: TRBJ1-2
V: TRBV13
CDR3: CASTRTVDYGYTF

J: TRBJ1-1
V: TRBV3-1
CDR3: CASSQGKRGTEAFF

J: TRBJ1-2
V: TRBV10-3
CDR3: CAISMGHYGYTF

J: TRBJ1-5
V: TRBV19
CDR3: CASSVGTDPNQPQHF

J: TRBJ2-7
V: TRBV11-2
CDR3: CASRQTGTSGRNEQYF

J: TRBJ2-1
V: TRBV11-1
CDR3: CASSLILQGNEQFF

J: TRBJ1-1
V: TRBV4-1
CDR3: CASSQDRARTEAFF

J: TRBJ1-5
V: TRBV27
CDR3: CASSLGTGNEQPQHF

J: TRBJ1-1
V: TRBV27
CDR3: CASSSKGRYGNEAFF